This TCR beta chain was obtained from a study of blood T cell repertoires in COVID-19. This clone was seen only a few times. Seattle participants joined during active infection and were tracked over time. CDR3 length equals 17 residues. The ends lost 4 bases at V and 1 base at J; junction bases unmatched: 8. Germline V gene data show CDR1 as SEHNR and CDR2 as FQNEAQ (reference sequence). Some clones are missing from TCRdb's copy, which holds only in-frame ones; the method was immunoSEQ multiplex PCR. This sample carries 150,000 to 180,000 clones, about 85% of them seen once, and the ten largest clones take 7% to 10%.

This chain uses TRBV7-9 with TRBJ1-3; 9 bases are a match to TRBD1. What was sequenced was peripheral blood. The source of this sequence is a woman aged 55-70 years with COVID-19, enrolled during active disease. This chain's CDR3 is CASSSGTGFGSGNTIYF. The DNA for the CDR3 is TGTGCCAGCAGCTCCGGGACAGGGTTTGGGTCTGGAAACACCATATATTTT.